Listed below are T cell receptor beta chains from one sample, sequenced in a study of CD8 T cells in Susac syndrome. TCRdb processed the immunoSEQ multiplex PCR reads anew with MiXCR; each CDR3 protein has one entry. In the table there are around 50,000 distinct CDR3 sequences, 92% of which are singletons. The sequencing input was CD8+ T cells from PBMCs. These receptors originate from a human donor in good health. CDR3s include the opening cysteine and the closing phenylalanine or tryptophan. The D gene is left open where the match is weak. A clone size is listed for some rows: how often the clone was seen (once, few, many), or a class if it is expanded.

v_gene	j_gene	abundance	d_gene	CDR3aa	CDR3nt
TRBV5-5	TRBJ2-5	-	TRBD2	CASSSTSGRRETQYF	TGTGCCAGCAGCTCGACTAGCGGGAGGAGAGAGACCCAGTACTTC
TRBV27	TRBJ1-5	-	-	CASSQLGLDQPQHF	TGTGCCAGCAGTCAGTTGGGGTTGGATCAGCCCCAGCATTTT
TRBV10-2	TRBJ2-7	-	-	CASTLTTSYEQYF	TGCGCCAGCACCTTGACTACCTCCTACGAGCAGTACTTC
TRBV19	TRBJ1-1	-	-	CASSPTGAVTEAFF	TGTGCCAGTAGTCCCACGGGGGCGGTCACTGAAGCTTTCTTT
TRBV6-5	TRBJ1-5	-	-	CASSYSIGSPPGQPQHF	TGTGCCAGCAGTTACTCGATAGGCTCTCCTCCGGGGCAGCCCCAGCATTTT
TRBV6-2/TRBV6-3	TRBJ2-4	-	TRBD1	CASSYGTGDLAKNIQYF	TGTGCCAGCAGTTATGGGACAGGCGACTTAGCCAAAAACATTCAGTACTTC
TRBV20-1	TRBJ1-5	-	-	CSASSAPGINQPQHF	TGCAGTGCTAGTTCTGCCCCGGGAATTAATCAGCCCCAGCATTTT
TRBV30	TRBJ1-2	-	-	CAWRGLYGYTF	TGTGCCTGGAGGGGCCTCTATGGCTACACCTTC
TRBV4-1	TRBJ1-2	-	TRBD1	CASSQGLGQLNPNYGYTF	TGCGCCAGCAGCCAAGGACTGGGACAGCTAAACCCTAACTATGGCTACACCTTC
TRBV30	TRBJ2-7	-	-	CAWTTAAWGEQYF	TGTGCCTGGACTACAGCGGCGTGGGGGGAGCAGTACTTC
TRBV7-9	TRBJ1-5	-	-	CASSRGSSNQPQHF	TGTGCCAGCAGCAGGGGCTCGAGCAATCAGCCCCAGCATTTT
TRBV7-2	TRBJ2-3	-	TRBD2	CASRTIAGVTDTQYF	TGTGCCAGCAGAACGATAGCGGGAGTCACAGATACGCAGTATTTT
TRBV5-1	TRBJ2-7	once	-	CASSLAQGYEQYF	TGCGCCAGCAGCTTGGCGCAGGGGTACGAGCAGTACTTC
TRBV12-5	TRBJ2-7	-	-	CASGLVPGLGLSYEQYF	TGTGCTAGTGGTTTGGTACCCGGGCTCGGCCTCTCCTACGAGCAGTACTTC
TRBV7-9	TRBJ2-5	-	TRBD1	CASSPRDREETQYF	TGTGCCAGCAGCCCCCGGGACAGAGAAGAGACCCAGTACTTC